This T cell receptor (beta chain) was identified in a study of PD-L1 blockade in urothelial cancer. Whole-study context: Between 0 and 3 prior chemotherapy regimens had been given to patients. The analyses of blood took place 3 weeks (second dose) and 6 weeks after treatment start.

This clone turned up a few times. Profiling relied on immunoSEQ multiplex PCR, and the TCRdb table lists in-frame clones only, not all of them. This sample has about 39,000 clones, with more than 75% found just once. CDR3 size: 16 residues. Time point denoted: peripheral blood 6 weeks after treatment start. Between 1 and 8 samples per patient were obtained, pretreatment and on-treatment. The sequence derives from a man in his forties with urothelial cancer. The sample here was PBMCs, taken around atezolizumab (anti-PD-L1) treatment. This rearrangement joins TRBV21-1 to TRBJ2-7; the tabulated D call, TRBD1, remains unverified against the DNA. TRBV21-1 is a pseudogene segment. This CDR3 is CASTQHKGLRDREQYF. CDR3 DNA sequence: TGTGCCAGCACCCAACATAAGGGGCTCCGAGACAGGGAGCAGTACTTC.